The rows below give T cell receptor beta chains drawn from one sample of a study of T cell changes during pregnancy in multiple sclerosis. TCRdb's table, derived via immunoSEQ multiplex PCR, lists solely in-frame clones and lacks some. The sample consists of 20,000 to 25,000 clones, about 90% of them appearing once. The sample in question was CD8+ T cells from peripheral blood mononuclear cells, obtained after pregnancy. These receptors were obtained from a female donor with multiple sclerosis, enrolled in a pregnancy study. Each CDR3 is given with its conserved first and last residue. D genes are given only for firm matches. Where a row states a size, it is once, few, many or the class of an expanded clone; other rows omit it.

clone size	V gene	CDR3 length	D gene	J gene	CDR3 DNA	CDR3 protein
NA	TRBV30	13	NA	TRBJ2-7	TGTGCCTGGAGTTCTGACACGAGTGAAGAGCAGTACTTC	CAWSSDTSEEQYF
NA	TRBV4-1	20	TRBD1	TRBJ2-5	TGCGCCAGCAGCCAAGAGAGAGTGGCGACGGGGACAGGGGAACAAGAGACCCAGTACTTC	CASSQERVATGTGEQETQYF
NA	TRBV7-9	13	TRBD1	TRBJ2-7	TGTGCCAGCAGGGGGGGACAGGGGGACGAGCAGTACTTC	CASRGGQGDEQYF
NA	TRBV7-7	16	TRBD2	TRBJ2-7	TGTGCCAGCAGCTTAGGTTCGGGACTAGCGGGATACGAGCAGTACTTC	CASSLGSGLAGYEQYF
once	TRBV7-9	13	NA	TRBJ1-1	TGTGCCAGCAGCCTTACAGGGAACACTGAAGCTTTCTTT	CASSLTGNTEAFF
NA	TRBV7-6	17	NA	TRBJ2-1	TGTGCCAGCAGCTCCGTGTTTTTTACGAGGAGGTACAATGAGCAGTTCTTC	CASSSVFFTRRYNEQFF
NA	TRBV6-4	15	NA	TRBJ2-5	TGTGCCAGCAGTGAAAGGTTGGGGGGCCAAGAGACCCAGTACTTC	CASSERLGGQETQYF
NA	TRBV6-4	15	NA	TRBJ2-1	TGTGCCAGCAGTGGAACGCAGGAAAGTTACAATGAGCAGTTCTTC	CASSGTQESYNEQFF
NA	TRBV4-3	18	TRBD2	TRBJ2-7	TGCGCCAGCAGCCAAGCGCATCGGGCGGGAGGGCCCTCCTACGAGCAGTACTTC	CASSQAHRAGGPSYEQYF
NA	TRBV7-6	15	NA	TRBJ2-5	TGTGCCAGCGTCTGGGGCAGGACAGAAGGGGAGACCCAGTACTTC	CASVWGRTEGETQYF
NA	TRBV9	15	NA	TRBJ1-2	TGTGCCAGCAGCCCGTGGACAGCGTCTAACTATGGCTACACCTTC	CASSPWTASNYGYTF
NA	TRBV29-1	13	NA	TRBJ2-5	TGCAGCGTGGGGTCTCAGGGGCAAGAGACCCAGTACTTC	CSVGSQGQETQYF
NA	TRBV2	18	TRBD1	TRBJ2-1	TGTGCCAGCAGTCAATTGCAGTCGACAGGGCCCTTGAACAATGAGCAGTTCTTC	CASSQLQSTGPLNNEQFF
NA	TRBV15	16	NA	TRBJ2-7	TGTGCCACCAGCAGAGATCGGGTGAGGGCCCCGTTCGAGCAGTACTTC	CATSRDRVRAPFEQYF
NA	TRBV27	14	NA	TRBJ1-5	TGTGCCAGCAGACAGGGTCATAGCAATCAGCCCCAGCATTTT	CASRQGHSNQPQHF
NA	TRBV5-3	13	TRBD1	TRBJ2-7	TGTGCCAGAGCAAGACAGGGCTCCTACGAGCAGTACTTC	CARARQGSYEQYF
medium-sized	TRBV6-1	15	TRBD2	TRBJ2-5	TGTGCCAGCAGCCGGCTAGCGGGAGACCAAGAGACCCAGTACTTC	CASSRLAGDQETQYF
NA	TRBV1	17	NA	TRBJ2-7	TGCACCAGCAGCCACAAACCCGGGACTGTCGTCTCCTACGAGCAGTACTTC	CTSSHKPGTVVSYEQYF
few	TRBV11-2	15	TRBD2	TRBJ2-3	TGTGCCAGCAGCTTCCTAGCGGGAGTACCAGATACGCAGTATTTT	CASSFLAGVPDTQYF
NA	TRBV19	12	TRBD1	TRBJ2-4	TGTGCCAGTGGGCAGGGGGAAAACATTCAGTACTTC	CASGQGENIQYF
NA	TRBV6-4	15	TRBD1	TRBJ2-3	TGTGCCAGCAGCCAGGGGACAGGGGAGACAGATACGCAGTATTTT	CASSQGTGETDTQYF
NA	TRBV14	16	TRBD1	TRBJ2-5	TGTGCCAGCAGCCAAGTCTACAGGGGGGAAGGAGAGACCCAGTACTTC	CASSQVYRGEGETQYF
few	TRBV19	14	NA	TRBJ2-7	TGTGCCAGTAGGGACAGCTCCAAGACCTACGAGCAGTACTTC	CASRDSSKTYEQYF
NA	TRBV5-4	16	TRBD1	TRBJ2-2	TGTGCCAGCAGCTCTGTGGACAGGGGAGTTACCGGGGAGCTGTTTTTT	CASSSVDRGVTGELFF
NA	TRBV18	15	TRBD2	TRBJ2-7	TGTGCCAGCTCTAGGACTAGCGGGAACTCCTACGAGCAGTACTTC	CASSRTSGNSYEQYF
NA	TRBV7-6	12	NA	TRBJ1-4	TGTGCCAGCAGCTTAACAGATGAAAAACTGTTTTTT	CASSLTDEKLFF
NA	TRBV14	20	NA	TRBJ2-6	TGTGCCAGCAGCCAAGATGCTTATAGGGAGCCCCAATCTGGGGCCAACGTCCTGACTTTC	CASSQDAYREPQSGANVLTF
NA	TRBV27	15	TRBD1	TRBJ2-2	TGTGCCAGCAGATCCGGGACAGGGGTCACCGGGGAGCTGTTTTTT	CASRSGTGVTGELFF
NA	TRBV28	17	TRBD2	TRBJ2-5	TGTGCCAGCAGTTTACGGGCTAGCGGGAGGGCCGGGGAGACCCAGTACTTC	CASSLRASGRAGETQYF
once	TRBV27	13	NA	TRBJ1-1	TGTGCCAGCAGTTTATCCGGGGGCACTGAAGCTTTCTTT	CASSLSGGTEAFF
NA	TRBV7-8	17	TRBD2	TRBJ2-1	TGTGCCAGCAGCCCTGGACCTAGCGGAGACTCCTACAATGAGCAGTTCTTC	CASSPGPSGDSYNEQFF
NA	TRBV4-3	13	NA	TRBJ1-2	TGCGCCAGCAGCCAAGATCGGACAGATGGCTACACCTTC	CASSQDRTDGYTF
NA	TRBV27	16	TRBD2	TRBJ2-2	TGTGCCAGCAGTTTAGTCCAGCGGGAGGGCGCCGGGGAGCTGTTTTTT	CASSLVQREGAGELFF
NA	TRBV4-1	16	NA	TRBJ1-5	TGCGCCAGCAGCCAAGACAGGGCTGGGGCTAATCAGCCCCAGCATTTT	CASSQDRAGANQPQHF
NA	TRBV5-6	17	NA	TRBJ1-5	TGTGCCAGCAGCTTGGTTAGGGGCCCGTATAGCAATCAGCCCCAGCATTTT	CASSLVRGPYSNQPQHF
NA	TRBV30	15	TRBD2	TRBJ2-7	TGTGCCTGGAGTATTGATGCGGGAGTCCGCTACGAGCAGTACTTC	CAWSIDAGVRYEQYF
NA	TRBV2	13	NA	TRBJ2-5	TGTGCCCTCAGGGCCGGAAGGGGAGAGACCCAGTACTTC	CALRAGRGETQYF
NA	TRBV28	16	NA	TRBJ2-1	TGTGCCAGCAGTTTATTGGGACTTGACTCCTACAATGAGCAGTTCTTC	CASSLLGLDSYNEQFF
NA	TRBV15	16	TRBD2	TRBJ2-1	TGTGCCACCAGCAGAGAAAGACTAGCGGAAGACAATGAGCAGTTCTTC	CATSRERLAEDNEQFF
NA	TRBV28	14	TRBD1	TRBJ1-1	TGTGCCAGCAGTTTGGGACAGACGAACACTGAAGCTTTCTTT	CASSLGQTNTEAFF
NA	TRBV2	13	NA	TRBJ1-5	TGTGCCAGCAGAATGCAGGGTAATCAGCCCCAGCATTTT	CASRMQGNQPQHF
NA	TRBV5-4	18	TRBD1	TRBJ1-2	TGTGCCAGCAGACCAACCGGGACAGGGTCCCGGGAGGACTATGGCTACACCTTC	CASRPTGTGSREDYGYTF
NA	TRBV28	16	NA	TRBJ2-6	TGTGCCAGCAGTTACATCTTGGGAGTTGGGGCCAACGTCCTGACTTTC	CASSYILGVGANVLTF
NA	TRBV28	15	NA	TRBJ1-1	TGTGCCAGCAGTTTTTCGCAGGGTTGGAACACTGAAGCTTTCTTT	CASSFSQGWNTEAFF
NA	TRBV7-9	13	NA	TRBJ1-1	TGTGCCAGCAGCTGGGGGGAGAACACTGAAGCTTTCTTT	CASSWGENTEAFF
NA	TRBV29-1	12	TRBD1	TRBJ1-1	TGCAGCGTTATAGCAGGGGGACCTGAAGCTTTCTTT	CSVIAGGPEAFF
NA	TRBV28	14	TRBD2	TRBJ2-3	TGTGCCAGCAGTATTAGCGGGACGCCAGATACGCAGTATTTT	CASSISGTPDTQYF
NA	TRBV9	15	TRBD1	TRBJ2-1	TGTGCCAGCAGCCAGAGCGGACAGGTCCTTGATGAGCAGTTCTTC	CASSQSGQVLDEQFF
NA	TRBV5-1	15	TRBD2	TRBJ2-1	TGCGCCACCCGTGTGGGGACTAGTTCCTACAATGAGCAGTTCTTC	CATRVGTSSYNEQFF
NA	TRBV19	16	NA	TRBJ2-2	TGTGCCAGTAGTATCGCCCCCTACTCGAACACCGGGGAGCTGTTTTTT	CASSIAPYSNTGELFF
NA	TRBV5-1	14	NA	TRBJ2-1	TGCGCCAGCAGCTTGATCGGCAGCGACAATGAGCAGTTCTTC	CASSLIGSDNEQFF
NA	TRBV4-1	14	TRBD2	TRBJ2-2	TGCGCCAGCAGCCCGGGACTAGGGACCGGGGAGCTGTTTTTT	CASSPGLGTGELFF
once	TRBV7-8	18	TRBD2	TRBJ2-5	TGTGCCAGCAGCTTCCTCTTCTTTGGGGCTAGCGGGCGGGAGACCCAGTACTTC	CASSFLFFGASGRETQYF
NA	TRBV6-1	15	TRBD2	TRBJ2-7	TGTGCCAGCACCTCTGGACTAGCGGTTACCTACGAGCAGTACTTC	CASTSGLAVTYEQYF
once	TRBV9	14	TRBD2	TRBJ2-4	TGTGCCAGCTCCGGGACTACGAATGAGGACATTCAGTACTTC	CASSGTTNEDIQYF
NA	TRBV27	14	NA	TRBJ1-2	TGTGCCAGCAGTAAACAGGGTACCAACTATGGCTACACCTTC	CASSKQGTNYGYTF
NA	TRBV4-2	15	TRBD2	TRBJ2-1	TGTGCCAGCAGCCAAGGGCGGGAGGCATCGGATGAGCAGTTCTTC	CASSQGREASDEQFF